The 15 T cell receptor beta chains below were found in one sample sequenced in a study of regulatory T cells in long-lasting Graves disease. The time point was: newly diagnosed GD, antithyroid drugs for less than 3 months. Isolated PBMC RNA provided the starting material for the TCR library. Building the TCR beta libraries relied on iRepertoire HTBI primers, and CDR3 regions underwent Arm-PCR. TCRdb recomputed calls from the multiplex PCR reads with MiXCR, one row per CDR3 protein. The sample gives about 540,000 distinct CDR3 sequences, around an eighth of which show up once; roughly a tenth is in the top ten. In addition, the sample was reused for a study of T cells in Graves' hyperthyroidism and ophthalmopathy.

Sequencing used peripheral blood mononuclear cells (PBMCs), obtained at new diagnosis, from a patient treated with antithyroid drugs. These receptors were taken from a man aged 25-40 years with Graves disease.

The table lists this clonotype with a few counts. DNA of the CDR3: TGCAGTGCTCCCGCGTCCCCAGGGAGGGCCAATTCACCCCTCCACTTT. Translation gives CSAPASPGRANSPLHF. This rearrangement joins TRBV20-1 to TRBJ1-6; D perhaps matches TRBD1 (5 bases). V shed 5 bases and J shed 7 bases, with 21 bases lying between them. The V gene's germline CDR1 is DFQATT and CDR2 SNEGSKA (reference sequence). This CDR3 comprises 16 residues.

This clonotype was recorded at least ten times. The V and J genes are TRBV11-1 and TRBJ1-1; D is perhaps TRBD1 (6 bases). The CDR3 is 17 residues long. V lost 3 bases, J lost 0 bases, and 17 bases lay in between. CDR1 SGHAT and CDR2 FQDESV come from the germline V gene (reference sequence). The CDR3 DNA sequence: TGTGCCAGCAGCTTTCCTTTGGGACAAACAGTGAACACTGAAGCTTTCTTT. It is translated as CASSFPLGQTVNTEAFF.

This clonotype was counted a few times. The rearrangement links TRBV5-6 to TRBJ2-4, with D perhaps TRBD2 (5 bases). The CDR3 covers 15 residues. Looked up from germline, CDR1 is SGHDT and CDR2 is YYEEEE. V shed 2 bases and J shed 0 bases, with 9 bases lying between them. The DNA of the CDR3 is TGTGCCAGCAGCTTCGGACTCTTAGCCAAAAACATTCAGTACTTC. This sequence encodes CASSFGLLAKNIQYF.

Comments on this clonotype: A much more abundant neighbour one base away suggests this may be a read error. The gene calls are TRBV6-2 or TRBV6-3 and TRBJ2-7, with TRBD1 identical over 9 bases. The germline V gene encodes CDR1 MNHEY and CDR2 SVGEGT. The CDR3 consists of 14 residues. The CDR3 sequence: CVSNRNRGLYEQYF. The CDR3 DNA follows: TGTGTCAGCAACAGGAACAGGGGGCTGTACGAGCAGTACTTC.

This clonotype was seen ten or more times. Here the CDR3 reads CSGGVGQETQYF. CDR3 in DNA: TGCAGCGGGGGGGTGGGCCAAGAGACCCAGTACTTC. The V gene is TRBV29-1, the J gene TRBJ2-5, with a tentative D call TRBD2 (6 bases). Trimming removed 7 bases at V and 1 base at J, with 10 bases between. This CDR3 has 12 residues. Germline V lookup: CDR1 SQVTM, CDR2 ANQGSEA.

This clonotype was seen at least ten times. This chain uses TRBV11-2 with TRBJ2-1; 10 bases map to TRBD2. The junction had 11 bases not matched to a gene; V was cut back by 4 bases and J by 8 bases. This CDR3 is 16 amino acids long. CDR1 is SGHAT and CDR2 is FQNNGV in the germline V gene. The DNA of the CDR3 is TGTGCCAGCAGCTCCCCTACTAGCGGGATAGGGTATGAGCAGTTCTTC. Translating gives CASSSPTSGIGYEQFF.

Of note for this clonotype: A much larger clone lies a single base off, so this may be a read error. This chain's CDR3 is CASSSIRVRELFF. Written as DNA, the CDR3 is TGTGCCAGCAGTTCCATACGGGTCAGGGAGCTGTTTTTT. The chain carries TRBV6-7 and TRBJ2-2; D is uncertain. TRBV6-7 carries the ORF label, with uncertain function. V shed 4 bases and J shed 9 bases, with 12 bases lying between them. There are 13 residues in the CDR3.

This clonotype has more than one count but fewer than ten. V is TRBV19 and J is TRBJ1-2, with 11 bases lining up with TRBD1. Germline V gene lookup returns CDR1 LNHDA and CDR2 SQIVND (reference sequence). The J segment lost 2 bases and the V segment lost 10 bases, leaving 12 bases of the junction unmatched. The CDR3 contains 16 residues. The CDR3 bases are TGTGCCACCGAGATTCGGGACAGGGGGAAGAACTATGGCTACACCTTC. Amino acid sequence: CATEIRDRGKNYGYTF. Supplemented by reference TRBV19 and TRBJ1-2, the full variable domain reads DGGITQSPKYLFRKEGQNVTLSCEQNLNHDAMYWYRQDPGQGLRLIYYSQIVNDFQKGDIAEGYSVSREKKESFPLTVTSAQKNPTAFYLCATEIRDRGKNYGYTFGSGTRLTVV.

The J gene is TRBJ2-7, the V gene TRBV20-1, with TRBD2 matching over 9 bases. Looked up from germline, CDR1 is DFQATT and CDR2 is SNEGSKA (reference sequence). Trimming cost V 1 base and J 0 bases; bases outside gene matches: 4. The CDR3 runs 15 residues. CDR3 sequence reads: CSARGQAGGSYEQYF. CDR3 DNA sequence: TGCAGTGCTAGAGGACAAGCGGGAGGCTCCTACGAGCAGTACTTC.

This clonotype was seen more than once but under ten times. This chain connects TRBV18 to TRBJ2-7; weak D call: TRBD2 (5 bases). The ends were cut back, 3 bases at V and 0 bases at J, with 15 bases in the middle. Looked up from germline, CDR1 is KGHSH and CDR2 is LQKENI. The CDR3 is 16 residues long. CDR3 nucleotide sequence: TGTGCCAGCTCACCCCTGAGGGCTCCGAGCTCCTACGAGCAGTACTTC. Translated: CASSPLRAPSSYEQYF. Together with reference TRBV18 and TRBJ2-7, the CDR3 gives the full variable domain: NAGVMQNPRHLVRRRGQEARLRCSPMKGHSHVYWYRQLPEEGLKFMVYLQKENIIDESGMPKERFSAEFPKEGPSILRIQQVVRGDSAAYFCASSPLRAPSSYEQYFGPGTRLTVT.

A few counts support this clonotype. The CDR3 here is CATSGSAGGNYEQYF. The CDR3 nucleotides are TGTGCCACCAGTGGATCAGCGGGAGGGAACTACGAGCAGTACTTC. The V call is TRBV24-1, the J call TRBJ2-7, with TRBD2 identical over 10 bases. The CDR3 sequence is 15 residues long. Germline V gene data show CDR1 as KGHDR and CDR2 as SFDVKD. The V segment lost 5 bases and the J segment 3 bases; nucleotides outside the gene matches: 6.

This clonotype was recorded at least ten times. The CDR3 DNA is TGCGCCAGCAGCCAGGACAACACAGATACGCAGTATTTT. Translating it yields CASSQDNTDTQYF. The V gene is TRBV5-1, the J gene TRBJ2-3, with TRBD1 as a possible D gene (5 bases). Looked up from germline, CDR1 is SGHRS and CDR2 is YFSETQ. The CDR3 covers 13 residues. V was shortened by 4 bases and J by 2 bases, with 8 bases between the two germline ends.

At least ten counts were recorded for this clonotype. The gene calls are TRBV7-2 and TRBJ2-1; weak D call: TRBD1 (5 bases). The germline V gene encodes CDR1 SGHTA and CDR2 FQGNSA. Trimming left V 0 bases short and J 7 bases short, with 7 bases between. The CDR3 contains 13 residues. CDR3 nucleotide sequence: TGTGCCAGCAGCTTAGCACAGGCAAATGAGCAGTTCTTC. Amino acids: CASSLAQANEQFF.

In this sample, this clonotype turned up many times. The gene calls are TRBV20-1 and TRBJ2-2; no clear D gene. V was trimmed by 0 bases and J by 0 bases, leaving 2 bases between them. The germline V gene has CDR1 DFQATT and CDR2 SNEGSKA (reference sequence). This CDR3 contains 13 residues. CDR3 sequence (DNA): TGCAGTGCTAGAGACCCGAACACCGGGGAGCTGTTTTTT. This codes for CSARDPNTGELFF.

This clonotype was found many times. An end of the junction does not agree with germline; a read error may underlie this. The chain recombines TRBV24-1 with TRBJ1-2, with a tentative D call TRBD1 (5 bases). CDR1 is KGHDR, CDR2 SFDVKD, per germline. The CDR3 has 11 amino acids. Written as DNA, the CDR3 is TGCTTTCGACGGGGCTGCCATGGCTACACCTTC. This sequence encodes CFRRGCHGYTF.